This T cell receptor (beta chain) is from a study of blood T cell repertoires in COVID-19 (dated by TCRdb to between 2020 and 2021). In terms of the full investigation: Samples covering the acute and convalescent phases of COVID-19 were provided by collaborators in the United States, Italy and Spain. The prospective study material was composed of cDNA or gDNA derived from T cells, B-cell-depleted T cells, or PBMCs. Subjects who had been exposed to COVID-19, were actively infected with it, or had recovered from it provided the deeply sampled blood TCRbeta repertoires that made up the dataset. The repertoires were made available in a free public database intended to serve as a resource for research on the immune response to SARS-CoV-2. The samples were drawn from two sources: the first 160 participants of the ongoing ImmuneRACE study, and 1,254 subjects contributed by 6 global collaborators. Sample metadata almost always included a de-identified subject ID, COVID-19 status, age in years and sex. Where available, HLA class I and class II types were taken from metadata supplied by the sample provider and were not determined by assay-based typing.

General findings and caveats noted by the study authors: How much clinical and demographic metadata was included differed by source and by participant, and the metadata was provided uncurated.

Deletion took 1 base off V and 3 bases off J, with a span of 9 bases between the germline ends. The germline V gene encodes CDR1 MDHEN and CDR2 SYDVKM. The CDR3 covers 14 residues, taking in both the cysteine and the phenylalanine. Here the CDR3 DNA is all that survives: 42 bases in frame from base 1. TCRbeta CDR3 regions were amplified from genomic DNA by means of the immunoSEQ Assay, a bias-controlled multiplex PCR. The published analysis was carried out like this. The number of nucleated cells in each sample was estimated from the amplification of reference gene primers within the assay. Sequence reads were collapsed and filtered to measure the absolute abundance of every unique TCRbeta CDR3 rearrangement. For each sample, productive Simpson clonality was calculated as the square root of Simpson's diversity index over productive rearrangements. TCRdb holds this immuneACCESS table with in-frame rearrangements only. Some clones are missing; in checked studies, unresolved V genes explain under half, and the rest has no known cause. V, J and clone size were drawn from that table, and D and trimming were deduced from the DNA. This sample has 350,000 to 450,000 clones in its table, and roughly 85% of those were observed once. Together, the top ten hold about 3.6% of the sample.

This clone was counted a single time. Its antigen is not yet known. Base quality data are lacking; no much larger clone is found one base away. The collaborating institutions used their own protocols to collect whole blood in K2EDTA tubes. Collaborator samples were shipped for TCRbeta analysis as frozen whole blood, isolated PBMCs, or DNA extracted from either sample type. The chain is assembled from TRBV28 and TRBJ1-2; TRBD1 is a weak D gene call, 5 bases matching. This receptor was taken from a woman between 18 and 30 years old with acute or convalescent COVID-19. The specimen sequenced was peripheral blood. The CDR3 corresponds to CASSLFDRYYGYTF. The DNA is TGTGCCAGCAGTTTATTCGACAGATACTATGGCTACACCTTC.